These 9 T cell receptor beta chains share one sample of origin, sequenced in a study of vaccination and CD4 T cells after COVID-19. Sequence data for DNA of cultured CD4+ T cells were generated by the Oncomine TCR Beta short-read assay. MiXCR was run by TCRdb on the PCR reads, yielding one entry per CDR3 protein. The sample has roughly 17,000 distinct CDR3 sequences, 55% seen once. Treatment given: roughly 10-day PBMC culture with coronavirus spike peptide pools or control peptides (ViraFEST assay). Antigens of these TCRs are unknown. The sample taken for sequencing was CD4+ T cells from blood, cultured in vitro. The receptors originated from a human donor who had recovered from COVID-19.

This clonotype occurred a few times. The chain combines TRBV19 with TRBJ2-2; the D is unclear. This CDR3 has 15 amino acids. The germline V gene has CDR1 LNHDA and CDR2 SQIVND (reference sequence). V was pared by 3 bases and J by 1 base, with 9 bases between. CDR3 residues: CASSMGRRNTGELFF. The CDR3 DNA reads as TGTGCCAGTAGTATGGGTCGGAGGAACACCGGGGAGCTGTTTTTT.

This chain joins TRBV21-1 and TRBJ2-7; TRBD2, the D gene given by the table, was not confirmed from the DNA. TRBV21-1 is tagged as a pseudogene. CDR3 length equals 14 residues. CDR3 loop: CASPMSGRVYEQYF. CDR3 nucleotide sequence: TGTGCCAGCCCTATGAGCGGGAGGGTATACGAGCAGTACTTC.

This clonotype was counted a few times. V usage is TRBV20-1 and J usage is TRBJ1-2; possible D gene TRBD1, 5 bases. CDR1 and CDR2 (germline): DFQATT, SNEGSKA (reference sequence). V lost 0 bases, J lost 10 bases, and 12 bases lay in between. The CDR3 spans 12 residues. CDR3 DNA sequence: TGCAGTGCTAGAGATTTACCGGGACTCTACACCTTC. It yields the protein CSARDLPGLYTF.

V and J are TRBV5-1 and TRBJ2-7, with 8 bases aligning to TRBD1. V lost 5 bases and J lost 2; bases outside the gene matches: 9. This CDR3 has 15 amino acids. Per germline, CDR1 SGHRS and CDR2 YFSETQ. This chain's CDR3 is CASRRMRQGPYEQYF. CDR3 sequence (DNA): TGCGCCAGCAGACGCATGAGACAGGGGCCCTACGAGCAGTACTTC. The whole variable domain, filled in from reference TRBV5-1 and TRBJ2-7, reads KAGVTQTPRYLIKTRGQQVTLSCSPISGHRSVSWYQQTPGQGLQFLFEYFSETQRNKGNFPGRFSGRQFSNSRSEMNVSTLELGDSALYLCASRRMRQGPYEQYFGPGTRLTVT.

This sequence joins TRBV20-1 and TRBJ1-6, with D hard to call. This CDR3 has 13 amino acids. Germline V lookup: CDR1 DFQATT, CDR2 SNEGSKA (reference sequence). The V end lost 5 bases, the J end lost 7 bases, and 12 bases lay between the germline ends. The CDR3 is CSAPGGGNSPLHF. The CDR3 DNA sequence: TGCAGTGCTCCGGGAGGCGGAAATTCACCCCTCCACTTT.

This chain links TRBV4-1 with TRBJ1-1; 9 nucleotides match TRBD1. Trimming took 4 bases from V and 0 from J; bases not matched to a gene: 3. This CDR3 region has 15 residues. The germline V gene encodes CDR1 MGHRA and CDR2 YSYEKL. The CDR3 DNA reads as TGCGCCAGCAGCCCGGGACAGGGATTGAACACTGAAGCTTTCTTT. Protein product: CASSPGQGLNTEAFF.

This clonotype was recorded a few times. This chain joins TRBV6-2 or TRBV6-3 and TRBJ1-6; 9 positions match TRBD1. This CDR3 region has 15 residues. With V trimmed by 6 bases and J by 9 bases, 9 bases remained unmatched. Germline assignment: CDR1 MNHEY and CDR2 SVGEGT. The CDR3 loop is CASRRTGQGSSPLHF. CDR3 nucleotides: TGTGCCAGCAGACGAACGGGACAGGGAAGTTCACCCCTCCACTTT.

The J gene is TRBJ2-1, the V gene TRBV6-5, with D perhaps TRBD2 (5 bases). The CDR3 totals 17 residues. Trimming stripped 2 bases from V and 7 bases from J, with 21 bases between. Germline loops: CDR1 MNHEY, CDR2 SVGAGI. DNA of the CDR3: TGTGCCAGCAGTTACGCGGACCTAGCTTACCTGGGTAATGAGCAGTTCTTC. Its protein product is CASSYADLAYLGNEQFF.

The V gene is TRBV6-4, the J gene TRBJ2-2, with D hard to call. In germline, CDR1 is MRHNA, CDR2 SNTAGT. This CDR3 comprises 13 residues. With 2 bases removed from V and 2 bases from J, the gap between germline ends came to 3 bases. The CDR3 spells CASSDPNTGELFF. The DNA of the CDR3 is TGTGCCAGCAGTGACCCCAACACCGGGGAGCTGTTTTTT.